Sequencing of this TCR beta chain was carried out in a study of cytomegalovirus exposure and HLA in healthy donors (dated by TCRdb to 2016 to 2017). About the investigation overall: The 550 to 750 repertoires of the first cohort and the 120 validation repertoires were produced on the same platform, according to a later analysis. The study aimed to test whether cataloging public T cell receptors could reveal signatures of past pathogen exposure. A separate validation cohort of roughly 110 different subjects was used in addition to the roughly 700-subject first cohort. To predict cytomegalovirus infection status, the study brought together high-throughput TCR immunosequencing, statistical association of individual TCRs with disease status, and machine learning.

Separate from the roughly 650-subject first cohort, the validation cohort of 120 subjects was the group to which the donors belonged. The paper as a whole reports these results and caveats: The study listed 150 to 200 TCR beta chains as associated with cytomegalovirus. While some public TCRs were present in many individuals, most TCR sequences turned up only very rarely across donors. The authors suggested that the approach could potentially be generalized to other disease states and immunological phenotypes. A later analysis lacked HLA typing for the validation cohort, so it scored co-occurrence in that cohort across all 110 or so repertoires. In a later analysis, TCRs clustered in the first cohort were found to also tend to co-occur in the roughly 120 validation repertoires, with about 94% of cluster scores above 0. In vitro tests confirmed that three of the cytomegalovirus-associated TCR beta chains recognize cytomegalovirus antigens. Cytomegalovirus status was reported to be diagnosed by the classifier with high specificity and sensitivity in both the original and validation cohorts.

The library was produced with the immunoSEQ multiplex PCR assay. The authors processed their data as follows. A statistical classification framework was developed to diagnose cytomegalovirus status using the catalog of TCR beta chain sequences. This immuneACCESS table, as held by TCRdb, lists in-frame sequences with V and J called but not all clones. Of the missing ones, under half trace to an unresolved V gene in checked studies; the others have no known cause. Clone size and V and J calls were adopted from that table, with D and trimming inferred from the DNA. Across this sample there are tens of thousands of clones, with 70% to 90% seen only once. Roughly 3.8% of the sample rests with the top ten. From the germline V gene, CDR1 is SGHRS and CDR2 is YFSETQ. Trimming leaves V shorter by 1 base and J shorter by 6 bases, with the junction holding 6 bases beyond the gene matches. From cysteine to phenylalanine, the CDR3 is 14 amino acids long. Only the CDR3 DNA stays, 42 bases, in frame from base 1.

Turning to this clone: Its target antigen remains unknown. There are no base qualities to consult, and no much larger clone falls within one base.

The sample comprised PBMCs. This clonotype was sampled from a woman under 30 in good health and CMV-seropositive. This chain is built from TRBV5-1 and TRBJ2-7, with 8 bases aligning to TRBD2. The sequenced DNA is TGCGCCAGCAGCTTGTTCGGGAGGGGGATCGAGCAGTACTTC. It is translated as CASSLFGRGIEQYF.